This section outlines one T cell receptor beta chain sequence together with its context. Its antigen has not been determined. No much larger clonotype is one base removed from it; base qualities were not supplied. Stable Graves' hyperthyroidism was defined as the absence of progression to ophthalmopathy over 18 months of follow-up. Hyperthyroidism patients were newly diagnosed, with disease duration under 2 months, and aged 18 to 65 years. Exclusion was applied to patients with uncontrolled infections, other autoimmune diseases, pregnancy or lactation. Diagnoses were established on the basis of clinical symptoms, serum thyroxine and TRAb, thyroid ultrasound, and orbital computed tomography. PBMCs were isolated from approximately 10 ml of fresh peripheral blood by Ficoll-Paque density gradient centrifugation. Trizol reagent was used to extract total RNA, and RNA quality was then checked on an Agilent 2100 Bioanalyzer.

This entry comes from a study of T cells in Graves' hyperthyroidism and ophthalmopathy (dated 2019 in TCRdb). Background for the entire study: Peripheral blood samples were taken at initial diagnosis, before any treatment was given. To identify TCR V-J signatures that set the groups apart, the researchers used a discovery cohort of 100 patients, made up of fewer than 50 with Graves' ophthalmopathy and 57 with stable Graves' hyperthyroidism. An independent validation cohort of about 19 hyperthyroidism patients and approximately 17 patients who later progressed to ophthalmopathy tested prospective prediction of ophthalmopathy. For training and testing, the 80 to 100 patients in the discovery cohort were randomly divided in a 7:3 ratio. In addition, the study compared T-cell repertoires in thyroid tissue and in blood from six Graves' hyperthyroidism patients. After sampling, hyperthyroidism patients received methimazole starting at 30 mg daily, and ophthalmopathy patients received high-dose intravenous methylprednisolone. TCR Vbeta CDR3 sequencing of some 140 peripheral blood samples (43 ophthalmopathy, 75 hyperthyroidism and roughly 17 progressor patients) is reported in the paper.

The CDR3 contains 17 residues, cysteine and phenylalanine counted. Solely the CDR3 DNA is kept, with 51 bases framed from the first base. The germline V gene supplies CDR1 MNHEY and CDR2 SVGEGT. Trimmed from V: 5 bases; trimmed from J: 4 bases; junction bases lacking a gene match: 7. What the study reported, not specific to this receptor: In cross-validation, a model built on a 13 V-J signature told ophthalmopathy apart from stable hyperthyroidism with approximately 91% sensitivity and approximately 81% specificity, and in testing the same model reached 80%/75%. No statistical method was used to set the sample size in advance, and investigators knew the group allocation. Blood samples also contained most of the expanded thyroid clonotypes (frequency above 0.001), which suggests that blood repertoires may reflect thyroid immune responses. In validation, progression to ophthalmopathy was predicted by the model with around 71% sensitivity and 72.22% specificity, a median of roughly six months before onset.

Amplification of TCR beta CDR3 regions was carried out from RNA transcripts. The TCR CDR3 was subjected to a first round of RT-PCR using the HTBI primer set and the Qiagen OneStep RT-PCR kit. The libraries were constructed in a second round of multiplex PCR and then size-selected and purified. Paired-end sequencing of the libraries was performed with 100 bp reads on an Illumina HiSeq2000. The source study handled its data this way. SOAPnuke was used to process the raw data, with reads discarded if the reads contained adapters or uncalled bases, had a mean Phred below 15, or lacked an exact constant-primer or identifier match. High-quality paired reads were merged with COPE v1.2.5, and unique nucleotide sequences were defined as clonotypes. Clonotypes were aligned to IMGT TRBV, TRBD and TRBJ reference segments using MiTCR v1.1. The analysis was restricted to V-J combinations with a frequency above 0.0001, which together covered approximately 99% of the repertoires. The TCS score was defined as F50 (clonal expansion) divided by E x V (chaos), with BLOSUM62-based TCRdist calculated between CDR3 peptides within each V-J. Welch's t-statistics and random forest reduced some 510 V-J features to around 14, which were used in a naive Bayes classifier (R e1071). TCRdb applied fastp at Q25 and MiXCR to the public reads, then kept only in-frame beta chains. Rows are combined by CDR3 protein, so each entry shows the most common genes and DNA. TCRdb assigned the V and J calls; the authors' analysis was not used. In all, the sample holds approximately 430,000 distinct CDR3 sequences, and approximately 14% of those were seen once. 13% to 15% of the sample lies in the top ten.

The TCR originated in a woman aged 18-29 years with Graves' hyperthyroidism. Sequenced input: blood. The chain is encoded by TRBV6-2 or TRBV6-3 joined to TRBJ1-6; TRBD1 fits 11 bases in the junction. Read as DNA, the sequence is TGTGCCAGCAGTCTCGCCGGGACAGGGGGATATAATTCACCCCTCCACTTT. Its product reads: CASSLAGTGGYNSPLHF.